These T cell receptor beta chains were read from a single sample in a study of T cell repertoires in cytomegalovirus infection. TCRdb independently ran MiXCR on the reads; one entry per CDR3 protein. Seen here are nearly 450,000 distinct CDR3 sequences, roughly 30% observed once, and the top ten hold about an eighth. Sequenced input: PBMCs. The source of these receptors is a human donor in good health (CMV status not recorded). Some clones in this sample may be carry-over from other donors' samples. Each CDR3 is given with its conserved first and last residue. D genes are given only for firm matches. Size values are once, few and many counts, or a class for expanded clones, and some rows have none.

TRBD1	TRBV6-1	NA	TRBJ1-4	TGTGCCAGCAGTTTCTCAGGGGGAACTAATGAAAAACTGTTTTTT	CASSFSGGTNEKLFF
TRBD2	TRBV4-2	few	TRBJ2-3	TGTGCCAGCAGCCAAGGAAGAACTAGCGGACCCACAGATACGCAGTATTTT	CASSQGRTSGPTDTQYF
NA	TRBV5-5	few	TRBJ1-2	TGTGCCAGCAGCTCTGATATGGGCGCCTATGGCTACACCTTC	CASSSDMGAYGYTF
TRBD1	TRBV24-1	few	TRBJ2-1	TGTGCCACCAGTGATCCACAGGGGAGCTCCTACAATGAGCAGTTCTTC	CATSDPQGSSYNEQFF
NA	TRBV29-1	NA	TRBJ2-1	TGCAGCGTTGGGGATAATGAGCAGTTCTTC	CSVGDNEQFF
TRBD2	TRBV27	few	TRBJ2-7	TGTGCCAGCAGTTTGACTAGCGGGGAGGTTACCTACGAGCAGTACTTC	CASSLTSGEVTYEQYF
TRBD1	TRBV20-1	few	TRBJ1-1	TGCAGTGCTTGGCGGACAGGGAGAAATACTGAAGCTTTCTTT	CSAWRTGRNTEAFF
TRBD1	TRBV28	once	TRBJ1-1	TGTGCCAGCAGGGACAGGGGTGAAGCTTTCTTT	CASRDRGEAFF
TRBD2	TRBV7-2	NA	TRBJ2-1	TGTGCCAGCTGGGGGGGCGGGGGGGCTGCTCGGGACTTCAATGAGCAGTTCTTC	CASWGGGGAARDFNEQFF
NA	TRBV15	NA	TRBJ1-6	TGTGCCACCAGCAGGCAGGGTGGATCACCCCTCCACTTT	CATSRQGGSPLHF
TRBD1	TRBV7-6	NA	TRBJ1-1	TGTGCCAGCAGCTCCCCAGGGGGGGGCGTTGGTGTGGCTTTCTTT	CASSSPGGGVGVAFF
TRBD1	TRBV12-3/TRBV12-4	many	TRBJ2-5	TGTGCCAGCAGTTTGACCGGGACAGGCCAAGAGACCCAGTACTTC	CASSLTGTGQETQYF
NA	TRBV7-8	many	TRBJ2-5	TGTGCCAGCAGCTCCCCGTTAGGGGCAATGTACCAAGAGACCCAGTACTTC	CASSSPLGAMYQETQYF
TRBD1	TRBV20-1	NA	TRBJ1-4	TGCAGTGCTCCGGACGGACAGGGGTATGAAAAACTGTTTTTT	CSAPDGQGYEKLFF
NA	TRBV20-1	NA	TRBJ2-3	TGCAGTGCTAGAGCCCGAGCGGGTTTGGTCACAGAGACGCAGTATTTT	CSARARAGLVTETQYF
NA	TRBV28	few	TRBJ1-1	TGTGCCAGCAGTAAACCAGGTAGGAGTACTGAAGCTTTCTTT	CASSKPGRSTEAFF
NA	TRBV19	few	TRBJ1-6	TGTGCCAGTAGTCTCCCCAACAGACAGGCCGATTCACCCCTCCACTTT	CASSLPNRQADSPLHF
TRBD2	TRBV11-3	many	TRBJ2-7	TGTGCCAGCAGCCCGGGGGGTAGCTCCTACGAGCAGTACTTC	CASSPGGSSYEQYF
NA	TRBV24-1	NA	TRBJ2-1	TGTGCCACCAGTGACGGACGGGTCCCCTACAATGAGCAGTTCTTC	CATSDGRVPYNEQFF
TRBD2	TRBV3-1	few	TRBJ2-5	TGTGCCAGCAGCCAACTAGCGGGGCGGGAGACCCAGTACTTC	CASSQLAGRETQYF
TRBD1	TRBV29-1	few	TRBJ2-5	TGCAGCGCCACAGGGGGCGAAGGGAGTGGGGAGACCCAGTACTTC	CSATGGEGSGETQYF
NA	TRBV7-9	many	TRBJ1-3	TGTGCCAGCACCTTAGGGGGAACCGCAGGAAACACCATATATTTT	CASTLGGTAGNTIYF
TRBD1	TRBV6-2/TRBV6-3	once	TRBJ2-7	TGTGCCAGCCGCCCATTCCTCAGGGGGCTGGACGAGCAGTACTTC	CASRPFLRGLDEQYF
TRBD1	TRBV4-1	NA	TRBJ2-1	TGCGCCAGCAGCCCCCCGGACAGGGAGGAGGAGCAGTTATTC	CASSPPDREEEQLF
NA	TRBV7-2	many	TRBJ1-5	TGTGCCAGCAGCTTAGCCGGGCTCAGCAATCAGCCCCAGCATTTT	CASSLAGLSNQPQHF
NA	TRBV7-2	many	TRBJ2-7	TGTGCCAGCAGCTTATTTCGACGTGGGGAAGAGCAGTACTTC	CASSLFRRGEEQYF
NA	TRBV7-2	NA	TRBJ2-1	TGTGCCAGCAGCTTCCGGGGAAGGCTCGATGAGCAGTTCTTC	CASSFRGRLDEQFF
TRBD2	TRBV29-1	NA	TRBJ2-1	TGCAGCGTTGAAGAGGGGCTAGCGGGGAGCTCCTACAATGATCAGTTCTTC	CSVEEGLAGSSYNDQFF